This is a list of T cell receptor beta chains from one sample in a study of T cell responses to AZD1222 COVID-19 vaccine. TCRdb's copy holds only in-frame clones and misses some; the assay was immunoSEQ multiplex PCR. The sample has some 130,000 clones, approximately 88% seen once. Sequenced here: peripheral blood, sampled on day 0 of MenACWY control vaccination. The receptors here all came from an adult in good health. CDR3s include the opening cysteine and the closing phenylalanine or tryptophan. The order of the fields is V gene, J gene, clone size, CDR3 protein. Only part of the rows carry a size: once, few, many, or a class if the clone is expanded.

TRBV4-1	TRBJ2-7	NA	CASSQDLAYSYEQYF
TRBV9	TRBJ2-2	NA	CASSVSRDRGLANTGELFF
TRBV6-5	TRBJ1-1	NA	CASRLQGRATTEAFF
TRBV10-3	TRBJ1-1	NA	CAIREGMNTEAFF
TRBV15	TRBJ2-1	NA	CATRLAGGRNEQFF
TRBV27	TRBJ2-2	NA	CASSTPTSGSGIGELFF
TRBV28	TRBJ1-4	once	CASAFNEKLFF
TRBV19	TRBJ2-3	NA	CASSRRLAPDTQYF
TRBV5-8	TRBJ2-5	NA	CASSSDRGLGTQYF
TRBV6-6	TRBJ1-6	NA	CASTLGQSNSPLHF